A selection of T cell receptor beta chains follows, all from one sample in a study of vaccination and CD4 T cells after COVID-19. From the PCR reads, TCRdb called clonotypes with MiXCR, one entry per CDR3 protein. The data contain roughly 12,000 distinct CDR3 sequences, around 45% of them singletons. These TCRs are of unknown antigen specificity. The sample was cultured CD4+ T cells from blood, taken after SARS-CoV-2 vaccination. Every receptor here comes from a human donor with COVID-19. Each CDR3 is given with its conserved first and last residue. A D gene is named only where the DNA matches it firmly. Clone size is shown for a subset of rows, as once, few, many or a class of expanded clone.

TGTGCCAGCAGCAAAGTACGGGGACAGGGTTTGGAGACCCAGTACTTC,CASSKVRGQGLETQYF,16,TRBV21-1,NA,NA,TRBJ2-5
TGTGCCAGCAGCCAGCTAGCGGGTTACCCCAATGAGCAGTTCTTC,CASSQLAGYPNEQFF,15,TRBV7-9,TRBD2,NA,TRBJ2-1
TGTGCCAGCTCACCGACAGGGGATGGCTACACCTTC,CASSPTGDGYTF,12,TRBV18,TRBD1,NA,TRBJ1-2
TGTGCCAGAAGCTCAAAGGGACAGGGGGCTTCGAACTATGGCTACACCTTC,CARSSKGQGASNYGYTF,17,TRBV5-3,TRBD1,NA,TRBJ1-2
TGTGCCAGTGGGGACAGGGGGTACACCGGGGAGCTGTTTTTT,CASGDRGYTGELFF,14,TRBV19,TRBD1,NA,TRBJ2-2
TGCGCCAGCAGCCACCTCGCGACTAGCGGGGGGGTTAGCTCCTACGAGCAGTACTTC,CASSHLATSGGVSSYEQYF,19,TRBV4-3,TRBD2,NA,TRBJ2-7
TGTGCCAGCAGCTTATCCCCGGGCGTGGCTGAAGCTTTCTTT,CASSLSPGVAEAFF,14,TRBV7-2,NA,NA,TRBJ1-1
TGTGCCAGCAGCTTCTCCGGGACAGCAGGAAACACCATATATTTT,CASSFSGTAGNTIYF,15,TRBV7-8,TRBD1,few,TRBJ1-3
TGCAGTGCTGGGGGACAGGGAGGCTATGGCTACACCTTC,CSAGGQGGYGYTF,13,TRBV20-1,TRBD1,few,TRBJ1-2
TGTGCCAGTAGTATAGACGGGGCAGGGGCTCGGAACTATGGCTACACCTTC,CASSIDGAGARNYGYTF,17,TRBV19,NA,NA,TRBJ1-2
TGTGCCAGCAGGCGTCCCGGGACAGGGGAACGCGGTTCACCCCTCCACTTT,CASRRPGTGERGSPLHF,17,TRBV28,TRBD1,NA,TRBJ1-6
TGTGCCAGCAGTTTATCGGGGGGTTTTCCCTACAATGAGCAGTTCTTC,CASSLSGGFPYNEQFF,16,TRBV28,TRBD2,NA,TRBJ2-1
TGTGCCAGTAGTTCGCAGGGGGGATACGAGCAGTACTTC,CASSSQGGYEQYF,13,TRBV19,NA,few,TRBJ2-7
TGTGCCTGGAGTAGAGGAGGAATCCCCTCCTACGAGCAGTACTTC,CAWSRGGIPSYEQYF,15,TRBV30,NA,few,TRBJ2-7
TGTGCCAGCAGTTTTCCTAGGGGGCGCGGTGGCTACACCTTC,CASSFPRGRGGYTF,14,TRBV28,TRBD1,NA,TRBJ1-2
TGTGCCAGTAGTAGGGGGACTACCCGATCGACCTACGAGCAGTACTTC,CASSRGTTRSTYEQYF,16,TRBV19,TRBD2,NA,TRBJ2-7
TGTGCCAGCAGCCCCGGCGGTTACGTCTATGGCTACACCTTC,CASSPGGYVYGYTF,14,TRBV14,NA,NA,TRBJ1-2